These T cell receptor beta chains were read from a single sample in a study of shared clonotypes between healthy human individuals. The repertoire was sequenced with immunoSEQ multiplex PCR; TCRdb's copy has only in-frame clones and lacks some. The sample has about 1 million clones, approximately 72% seen once. The sequenced sample consisted of memory CD4+ T cells sorted from blood. The source is a man younger than 30 in good health. CDR3s include the opening cysteine and the closing phenylalanine or tryptophan. Each record gives: V gene, D gene, clone size, J gene, CDR3 protein, CDR3 DNA. D genes are given only for firm matches. The size entry is marked missing in some rows and otherwise reads once, few, many or a size class.

V: TRBV5-1; D: TRBD2; size: .; J: TRBJ2-7; CDR3: CASSAASGGAIGYEQYF; DNA: TGCGCCAGCAGCGCGGCCAGCGGGGGGGCCATTGGCTACGAGCAGTACTTC
V: TRBV5-1; D: TRBD2; size: .; J: TRBJ2-5; CDR3: CASSLSSGQETQYF; DNA: TGCGCCAGCAGCTTGTCTAGCGGGCAAGAGACCCAGTACTTC
V: TRBV18; D: TRBD1; size: .; J: TRBJ1-1; CDR3: CASSPPRDRVSAFF; DNA: TGTGCCAGCTCACCACCCCGGGACAGGGTGTCGGCTTTCTTT
V: TRBV14; D: .; size: .; J: TRBJ2-5; CDR3: CASSYPGIGKETQYF; DNA: TGTGCCAGCAGCTACCCAGGGATAGGAAAAGAGACCCAGTACTTC
V: TRBV30; D: TRBD1; size: .; J: TRBJ2-1; CDR3: CAWRRAGTGSPEQFF; DNA: TGTGCCTGGAGGAGGGCCGGGACAGGGTCCCCTGAGCAGTTCTTC
V: TRBV6-6; D: TRBD1; size: .; J: TRBJ1-5; CDR3: CASSEQGGNQPQHF; DNA: TGTGCCAGCAGCGAACAGGGGGGTAATCAGCCCCAGCATTTT
V: TRBV6-6; D: .; size: .; J: TRBJ1-2; CDR3: CASSYEATRDYGYTF; DNA: TGTGCCAGCAGTTACGAGGCCACAAGGGACTATGGCTACACCTTC
V: TRBV21-1; D: .; size: .; J: TRBJ1-2; CDR3: CASSTSSGRSYGYTF; DNA: TGTGCCAGCAGCACCTCTTCGGGGAGGAGCTATGGCTACACCTTC
V: TRBV18; D: .; size: .; J: TRBJ2-7; CDR3: CASSTTSQGNDEQYF; DNA: TGTGCCAGCTCGACCACGTCTCAGGGTAACGACGAGCAGTACTTC
V: TRBV7-2; D: TRBD1; size: .; J: TRBJ2-2; CDR3: CASSQGTGRPGELFF; DNA: TGTGCCAGCAGCCAAGGGACAGGTCGTCCCGGGGAGCTGTTTTTT
V: TRBV6-6; D: .; size: once; J: TRBJ1-4; CDR3: CASTPGGEKLFF; DNA: TGTGCCAGCACCCCCGGAGGTGAAAAACTGTTTTTT
V: TRBV6-5; D: .; size: .; J: TRBJ2-5; CDR3: CASSYAWYQETQYF; DNA: TGTGCCAGCAGTTACGCCTGGTACCAAGAGACCCAGTACTTC
V: TRBV11-2; D: .; size: .; J: TRBJ1-1; CDR3: CASSSALNTEAFF; DNA: TGTGCCAGCAGCTCCGCCTTGAACACTGAAGCTTTCTTT
V: TRBV28; D: .; size: .; J: TRBJ2-5; CDR3: CASNPLRETQYF; DNA: TGTGCCAGCAACCCGCTTCGGGAGACCCAGTACTTC
V: TRBV7-7; D: .; size: .; J: TRBJ2-7; CDR3: CASSLNQGNEQYF; DNA: TGTGCTAGCAGCTTAAATCAGGGGAACGAGCAGTACTTC
V: TRBV7-2; D: TRBD1; size: .; J: TRBJ1-6; CDR3: CASSKDRDSPLHF; DNA: TGTGCCAGCAGCAAGGACAGGGATTCACCCCTCCACTTT
V: TRBV5-1; D: .; size: .; J: TRBJ1-2; CDR3: CASALPQANYGYTF; DNA: TGCGCCAGCGCCCTCCCACAGGCTAACTATGGCTACACCTTC
V: TRBV30; D: TRBD1; size: .; J: TRBJ1-4; CDR3: CAWSHLQGHNEKLFF; DNA: TGTGCCTGGAGCCATCTACAGGGGCATAATGAAAAACTGTTTTTT
V: TRBV5-1; D: TRBD2; size: .; J: TRBJ2-1; CDR3: CASSLAGLAEYNEQFF; DNA: TGCGCCAGCAGCTTGGCTGGACTAGCGGAGTACAATGAGCAGTTCTTC
V: TRBV10-3; D: .; size: once; J: TRBJ1-6; CDR3: CAITDSYNSPLHF; DNA: TGTGCCATCACGGACTCCTATAATTCACCCCTCCACTTT
V: TRBV27; D: .; size: .; J: TRBJ1-6; CDR3: CASSNGQRNSPLHF; DNA: TGTGCCAGCTCTAACGGACAGAGAAATTCACCCCTCCACTTT
V: TRBV7-8; D: TRBD2; size: .; J: TRBJ2-5; CDR3: CASSLWRGGSETQYF; DNA: TGTGCCAGCAGCTTATGGCGCGGGGGATCGGAGACCCAGTACTTC
V: TRBV19; D: TRBD1; size: .; J: TRBJ2-7; CDR3: CASSVRGPPGEQYF; DNA: TGTGCCAGTAGTGTCAGGGGGCCCCCGGGCGAGCAGTACTTC
V: TRBV6-5; D: TRBD2; size: .; J: TRBJ2-3; CDR3: CASSRLAGTDTQYF; DNA: TGTGCCAGCAGCCGACTAGCGGGAACAGATACGCAGTATTTT
V: TRBV6-5; D: .; size: .; J: TRBJ2-5; CDR3: CASSYWVGGGQETQYF; DNA: TGTGCCAGCAGTTATTGGGTAGGAGGGGGCCAAGAGACCCAGTACTTC
V: TRBV6-6; D: TRBD1; size: .; J: TRBJ1-3; CDR3: CASSYGQGFQDTIYF; DNA: TGTGCCAGCAGTTACGGACAGGGATTTCAGGACACCATATATTTT
V: TRBV19; D: .; size: many; J: TRBJ1-3; CDR3: CASSRGQPYSGNTIYF; DNA: TGTGCCAGTAGTAGAGGACAGCCCTACTCTGGAAACACCATATATTTT
V: TRBV25-1; D: .; size: .; J: TRBJ2-3; CDR3: CASSESRGGGTDTQYF; DNA: TGTGCCAGCAGTGAATCAAGGGGGGGTGGCACAGATACGCAGTATTTT
V: TRBV5-1; D: TRBD2; size: .; J: TRBJ2-5; CDR3: CASSPGSRSGGAEILQETQYF; DNA: TGCGCCAGCAGCCCCGGTTCGCGAAGCGGGGGGGCCGAGATCCTCCAAGAGACCCAGTACTTC
V: TRBV28; D: .; size: few; J: TRBJ1-3; CDR3: CASSLKGNTIYF; DNA: TGTGCCAGCAGTTTAAAGGGTAACACCATATATTTT
V: TRBV19; D: TRBD2; size: .; J: TRBJ2-5; CDR3: CASGGTGLLVETQYF; DNA: TGTGCCAGCGGGGGGACCGGACTTCTCGTAGAGACCCAGTACTTC
V: TRBV6-1; D: TRBD1; size: .; J: TRBJ1-5; CDR3: CASSGDRATPQHF; DNA: TGTGCCAGCAGCGGGGACAGGGCGACGCCCCAGCATTTT
V: TRBV28; D: TRBD1; size: .; J: TRBJ1-2; CDR3: CASSLSTTGGYGYTF; DNA: TGTGCCAGCAGTTTATCAACTACAGGGGGCTATGGCTACACCTTC
V: TRBV2; D: .; size: .; J: TRBJ1-1; CDR3: CASWPDRNTEAFF; DNA: TGTGCCAGCTGGCCGGACAGGAACACTGAAGCTTTCTTT
V: TRBV11-2; D: TRBD2; size: .; J: TRBJ2-1; CDR3: CASSLDPSGGWNEQFF; DNA: TGTGCCAGCAGCTTAGATCCCAGCGGGGGTTGGAATGAGCAGTTCTTC
V: TRBV6-1; D: .; size: .; J: TRBJ2-2; CDR3: CASSELGTRELFF; DNA: TGTGCCAGCAGTGAACTTGGGACACGGGAGCTGTTTTTT
V: TRBV2; D: .; size: .; J: TRBJ1-1; CDR3: CASSQTENTEAFF; DNA: TGTGCCAGCAGTCAAACAGAGAACACTGAAGCTTTCTTT
V: TRBV2; D: .; size: once; J: TRBJ1-4; CDR3: CASREDRSIEKLFF; DNA: TGTGCCAGCAGAGAAGACAGGAGTATTGAAAAACTGTTTTTT
V: TRBV5-1; D: TRBD2; size: .; J: TRBJ2-1; CDR3: CASSPDGGTYNEQFF; DNA: TGCGCCAGCAGCCCGGACGGGGGGACCTACAATGAGCAGTTCTTC
V: TRBV7-2; D: .; size: .; J: TRBJ1-3; CDR3: CASSLGLGNTIYF; DNA: TGTGCCAGCAGCTTAGGGTTAGGAAACACCATATATTTT
V: TRBV5-1; D: TRBD1; size: .; J: TRBJ2-3; CDR3: CASSRTGSTDTQYF; DNA: TGCGCCAGCAGCCGGACAGGGAGCACAGATACGCAGTATTTT
V: TRBV30; D: .; size: few; J: TRBJ1-4; CDR3: CAWSVKEVLEKLFF; DNA: TGTGCCTGGAGTGTAAAGGAAGTACTTGAAAAACTGTTTTTT
V: TRBV7-9; D: .; size: .; J: TRBJ1-2; CDR3: CASSSGVYGYTF; DNA: TGTGCCAGCAGCTCAGGGGTTTACGGCTACACCTTC
V: TRBV7-2; D: TRBD1; size: once; J: TRBJ1-2; CDR3: CASSSGQGGYTF; DNA: TGTGCCAGCAGCTCCGGACAGGGCGGCTACACCTTC
V: TRBV5-1; D: .; size: .; J: TRBJ2-7; CDR3: CASSFGYAPDEQYF; DNA: TGCGCCAGCAGCTTTGGGTACGCGCCCGACGAGCAGTACTTC
V: TRBV4-1; D: .; size: .; J: TRBJ2-2; CDR3: CASSQEPSPNTGELFF; DNA: TGCGCCAGCAGCCAAGAACCTAGCCCAAACACCGGGGAGCTGTTTTTT
V: TRBV5-1; D: .; size: .; J: TRBJ1-1; CDR3: CASSSEGSITEAFF; DNA: TGCGCCAGCAGCTCCGAGGGCAGCATCACTGAAGCTTTCTTT
V: TRBV5-1; D: .; size: .; J: TRBJ2-1; CDR3: CASSLRAGAVDEQFF; DNA: TGCGCCAGCAGCTTGCGGGCAGGGGCTGTCGATGAGCAGTTCTTC
V: TRBV4-1; D: .; size: .; J: TRBJ2-7; CDR3: CASSQDPPGIHTYEQYF; DNA: TGCGCCAGCAGCCAAGACCCCCCCGGGATCCATACCTACGAGCAGTACTTC
V: TRBV10-3; D: .; size: .; J: TRBJ2-1; CDR3: CAISESVAVEQFF; DNA: TGTGCCATCAGTGAGTCCGTAGCGGTCGAGCAGTTCTTC
V: TRBV2; D: .; size: few; J: TRBJ1-5; CDR3: CASSEASNQPQHF; DNA: TGTGCCAGCAGTGAGGCCTCAAATCAGCCCCAGCATTTT
V: TRBV7-2; D: .; size: .; J: TRBJ1-1; CDR3: CASSLKGTEAFF; DNA: TGTGCCAGCAGCTTAAAAGGCACTGAAGCTTTCTTT
V: TRBV6-6; D: .; size: .; J: TRBJ1-1; CDR3: CASNPPSSWGNTEAFF; DNA: TGTGCCAGCAACCCTCCCAGTAGCTGGGGGAACACTGAAGCTTTCTTT
V: TRBV4-3; D: .; size: .; J: TRBJ1-1; CDR3: CASSGGSPEAFF; DNA: TGCGCCAGCAGCGGAGGCTCCCCAGAAGCTTTCTTT
V: TRBV7-9; D: .; size: few; J: TRBJ1-3; CDR3: CASSLSGQGNTIYF; DNA: TGTGCCAGCAGCTTATCCGGACAGGGAAACACCATATATTTT